This TCR beta chain was identified during a study of molecular identifiers for immune sequencing clone quantification. TCRdb reprocessed the PCR reads via MiXCR and lists one record per CDR3 protein. The sample has more than 450,000 distinct CDR3 sequences; 20% to 25% are singletons. The ends were cut back, 2 bases at V and 3 bases at J, with 14 bases in the middle. CDR1 is SQVTM, CDR2 ANQGSEA, per germline. CDR3 length: 16 residues. At least ten counts were recorded for this clonotype. The V call is TRBV29-1, the J call TRBJ2-6; maybe TRBD2 (6 bases). The sample comprised naive CD8+ T cells from blood, with Jurkat cell RNA spiked in. Subset here: FACS-sorted CD8+CD4-CCR7+CD45RA+ naive T cells. The clonotype originates from a human donor in good health. Some libraries in this study had Jurkat cell RNA spiked in. The CDR3 spells CSVELSGGGGANVLTF. The CDR3 nucleotides are TGCAGCGTTGAACTCTCCGGGGGAGGTGGGGCCAACGTCCTGACTTTC.